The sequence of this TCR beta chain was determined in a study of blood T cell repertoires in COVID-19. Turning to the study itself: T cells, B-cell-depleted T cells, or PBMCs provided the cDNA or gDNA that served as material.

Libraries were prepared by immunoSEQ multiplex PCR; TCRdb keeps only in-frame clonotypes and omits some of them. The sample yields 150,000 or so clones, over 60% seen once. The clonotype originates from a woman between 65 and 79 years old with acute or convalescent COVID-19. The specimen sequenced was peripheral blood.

The CDR3 sequence is CASSQVLGTGKGLAGGPTDTQYF. CDR3 bases: TGTGCCAGCAGCCAAGTTTTAGGGACAGGGAAGGGACTAGCGGGAGGGCCGACAGATACGCAGTATTTT. The chain employs TRBV3-1 (or the pseudogene TRBV3-2) and TRBJ2-3, with 16 bases aligning to TRBD2. CDR1 and CDR2 from the germline V gene are LGHDT and YNNKEL (reference sequence). CDR3 size: 23 residues. The trim removed 1 base at V and 3 bases at J, leaving 19 bases unmatched.